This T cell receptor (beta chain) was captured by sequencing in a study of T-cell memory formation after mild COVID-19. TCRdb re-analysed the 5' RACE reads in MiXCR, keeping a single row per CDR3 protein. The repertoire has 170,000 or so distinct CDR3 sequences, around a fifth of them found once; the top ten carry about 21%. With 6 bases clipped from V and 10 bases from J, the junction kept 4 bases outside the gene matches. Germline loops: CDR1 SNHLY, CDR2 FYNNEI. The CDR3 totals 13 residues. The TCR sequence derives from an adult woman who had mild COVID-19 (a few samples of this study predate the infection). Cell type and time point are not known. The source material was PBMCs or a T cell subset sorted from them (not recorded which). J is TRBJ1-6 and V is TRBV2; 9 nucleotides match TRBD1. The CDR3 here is CASRDRGFSPLHF. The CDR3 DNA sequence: TGTGCCAGCAGGGACAGGGGATTCTCACCCCTCCACTTT. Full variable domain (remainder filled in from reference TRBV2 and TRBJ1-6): EPEVTQTPSHQVTQMGQEVILRCVPISNHLYFYWYRQILGQKVEFLVSFYNNEISEKSEIFDDQFSVERPDGSNFTLKIRSTKLEDSAMYFCASRDRGFSPLHFGNGTRLTVT.